This TCR beta chain came from a study of cytomegalovirus exposure and HLA in healthy donors (dated by TCRdb to between 2016 and 2019). About the investigation overall: In an earlier analysis of roughly 590 of the donors, approximately 260 Gb of sequence data and 90 million to 120 million unique TCR beta sequences from about 180 million T cells were reported. Every discovery cohort repertoire had been produced on one sequencing platform. An earlier analysis of fewer than 700 of the donors applied high-throughput TCR beta sequencing to assess whether each TCR beta V gene segment acted as functional or pseudogenic. The study was designed to test whether signatures of past pathogen exposure could be identified by cataloging public T cell receptors. Class I and class II HLA loci were covered by the typing at four-digit resolution. Typing coverage varied by locus: about 629-630 donors for A, B, C, DRB1 and DQB1; 500 to 550 for DQA1; 600 to 610 for DPA1; around 490 for DPB1. Of the roughly 410 genotyped donors, approximately 81% were placed in the genetic ancestry cluster associated with self-reported Caucasian donors. Roughly 5 DR-DQ haplotypes were treated as single units for association and clustering because of strong linkage in the cohort. Besides the first cohort of more than 650 subjects, a separate validation cohort made up of 90 to 150 different subjects was used. Donor age, sex, ethnicity and CMV serostatus were compiled together with the repertoire data. The study used immunosequencing to profile the T cell repertoires of some 600 subjects and linked those repertoires to cytomegalovirus serostatus. In the later analysis, no new phenotypic data were used to find candidate immune exposures; instead, reliance was placed on TCR beta sequences and their occurrence across donors. A later genetic analysis used genome-wide SNP genotypes for about 60% of the 666 donors, treating that subset as a discovery cohort. To predict cytomegalovirus infection status, the study brought together high-throughput TCR immunosequencing, statistical association of individual TCRs with disease status, and machine learning. Across approximately 400 genotyped donors of the cohort, an average of about 240,000 unique TCR beta nucleotide sequences per donor were sequenced, and 15% to 20% of those sequences were non-productive. Around 320 gigabases of sequencing data and 70 million to 100 million unique TCR sequences were included in an early release covering 550 to 650 HLA-typed donors. A later analysis re-examined previously published TCR beta repertoires from 500 to 700 donors and added high-resolution HLA genotyping to investigate patterns of TCR occurrence.

Taken from the germline V gene, the CDR1 and CDR2 loops are MDHEN and SYDVKM. Measured from the cysteine to the phenylalanine, the CDR3 is 14 residues long. Only the CDR3 DNA stays, 42 bases, in frame from base 1. A distance of 8 bases separates the germline ends of V and J, which lose 3 bases and 1 base respectively. As for this clone: Its antigen is currently not known. No base-level quality is on record; no much larger clone is a single base apart.

The library was prepared using the immunoSEQ multiplex PCR assay. For the multiplex PCR, a mixture combining 60 forward primers for TCR Vbeta segments and 13 reverse primers for TCR Jbeta segments was used. A multiplex PCR assay on genomic DNA amplified the CDR3 region of rearranged TCR beta genes. Amplified TCR beta libraries were sequenced as 87-base-pair reads on the Illumina HiSeq System. The authors' analysis ran thus. A later analysis tallied roughly 76 million unique TCR beta chains across the approximately 670 repertoires, and some 12 million of those chains were shared by two or more donors. A nearest-neighbor algorithm error-corrected the raw reads and collapsed the reads into unique sequences, merging closely related sequences to remove PCR and sequencing errors. V, D and J gene segments were assigned by aligning CDR3 sequences to IMGT reference sequences. Each retained sequence needed at least a six-nucleotide match to both a V gene segment and a J gene segment. Rearrangements were classified as productive when the CDR3 lacked stop codons and remained in frame with V and J, and all other rearrangements were classified as non-productive. Following IMGT convention, CDR3 was defined as the stretch from the second conserved V-encoded cysteine to the conserved J-encoded phenylalanine. Sequences without an unambiguous match to a single V gene segment were excluded from the earlier analysis of about 640 of the donors. An earlier analysis of fewer than 650 of the donors classified V segments as functional when productive rearrangements were above 56.7% and as segregating when the standard deviation between donors was above 5%. A statistical classification framework was developed to diagnose cytomegalovirus status using the catalog of TCR beta chain sequences. In a later analysis, V and J genes were assigned by comparing TCR nucleotide sequences against IMGT/GENE-DB human TR gene sequences. In a later analysis, CDR3 sequences and most-parsimonious VDJ recombination scenarios were assigned using the TCRdist pipeline. In a later analysis, every TCR beta chain was defined by the combination of its CDR3 amino acid sequence and its V-gene family, and reads without a unique V-gene family were dropped. A later analysis removed 550 to 700 highly shared, low-generation-probability nucleotide sequences to deal with suspected cross-contamination and a sequencing artifact. In a later analysis, a clonal expansion index for each public chain was calculated from normalized within-repertoire ranks of inferred template counts. A later analysis computed generation probabilities with a VDJ recombination model fitted to out-of-frame rearrangements, and checked the results against IGoR. In a later analysis, TCR-TCR, TCR-HLA and TCR-CMV co-occurrence was scored with hypergeometric tests, and a repertoire-size bias correction was applied to TCR pairs. False discovery rates were estimated in a later analysis by permuting HLA or CMV assignments 20 times. In a later analysis, co-occurring TCRs were grouped using DBSCAN, and TCRdist sequence similarity was added for clustering within HLA-allele-positive subsets. Repertoires with fewer than 30,000 or more than 120,000 public chains, plus five repertoires with anomalous nucleotide sharing, were excluded from co-occurrence clustering. This immuneACCESS table, as held by TCRdb, lists in-frame sequences with V and J called but not all clones. Of the missing ones, under half trace to an unresolved V gene in checked studies; the others have no known cause. V, J and clone size are those of that table, while D and trimming were read from the DNA. This sample is represented by roughly 200,000 clones; 75% to 90% of them were singletons. Over 1% of the sample is in the top ten clones.

Points the paper makes about the study in general: Compared with the approximately 710-donor mean, donors in an Asian-associated ancestry cluster had fewer N-insertions in productive TCRs, according to a later genetic analysis. In a later analysis, HLA-associated TCR beta chains showed more clonal expansion and lower generation probabilities than non-associated chains that were equally common. Several of the top co-occurrence clusters appeared to be linked to parvovirus B19, influenza, CMV and Epstein-Barr virus, according to a later analysis. A cluster of highly shared sequence variants was judged likely to represent a technical artifact of the sequencing pipeline. Specific HLA alleles were associated with 15,000 to 20,000 TCR beta sequences at a false discovery rate of 0.05 in a later analysis. Broadly in line with IMGT annotations, most TCR beta V segments showed up in productive rearrangements about 90% or about 30% of the time in an earlier analysis of some 590 of the donors. Most TCR sequences were observed very rarely across donors, whereas some public TCRs were present in many individuals. In a later analysis, most CMV-associated TCR beta chains were found to appear HLA-restricted, with HLA associations seemingly driven largely by CMV exposure. The classifier was reported to diagnose cytomegalovirus status with high specificity and sensitivity in both the original and validation cohorts. A few of the identified cytomegalovirus-associated TCR beta chains were confirmed in vitro to be specific for cytomegalovirus antigens. Roughly uniform sequencing depth across donors was assumed in presence/absence analyses, although this assumption may not hold. In this cohort, only TCR beta chains were sequenced, and detectable features were limited by the absence of alpha or paired-chain data. A later analysis found that TCR association rates varied across HLA loci, with DRB1 alleles showing the most associated TCRs and HLA-C alleles the fewest. A further reported finding was that TCR beta sequences accurately predicted the HLA-A and HLA-B alleles for most subjects in the first cohort. The authors suggested that the approach could potentially be extended to other disease states and immunological phenotypes. The earlier analysis of a few hundred of the donors excluded around 17 rarely observed V segments, including chromosome 9 orphons, because counts were too low. Some IMGT-functional V segments, including TRBV6-2 and TRBV6-3, could not be told apart with the 87-base-pair reads, so those segments were excluded. A later genetic analysis associated a missense DCLRE1C variant with V-gene and J-gene trimming of TCR beta chains, and an independent cohort replicated the association. In the study, roughly 160 TCR beta chains were listed as associated with cytomegalovirus. When HLA alleles, especially DR and DQ, strongly co-occurred, attributing TCR associations to individual alleles was difficult. CMV serostatus was the only immune exposure information available for the cohort. Correlated functional status among segregating V segments might reflect linkage disequilibrium, but an unknown experimental factor could not be ruled out. Because HLA typing was missing for some donors at each locus, association tests included only the typed subset.

The cohort was made up of approximately 700 healthy bone marrow donors. At the time of sampling, all cohort members were nominally healthy, though unrecorded immune exposures were likely present. The donor was CMV seronegative and belonged to the group of 352 seronegative cohort members. Each donor provided a peripheral blood sample, and peripheral blood mononuclear cells were used for TCR beta sequencing. The Qiagen DNeasy Blood Extraction Kit was used to extract genomic DNA from the blood cell samples. The V and J genes are TRBV28 and TRBJ2-3; the D region possibly corresponds to TRBD1 (5 bases align). Input material: PBMCs. The sequence was collected from a man aged 25-45 years in good health and CMV-seronegative. The DNA sequence is TGTGCCAGCAGTTTGGCACAGGGCACAGATACGCAGTATTTT. It codes for CASSLAQGTDTQYF.